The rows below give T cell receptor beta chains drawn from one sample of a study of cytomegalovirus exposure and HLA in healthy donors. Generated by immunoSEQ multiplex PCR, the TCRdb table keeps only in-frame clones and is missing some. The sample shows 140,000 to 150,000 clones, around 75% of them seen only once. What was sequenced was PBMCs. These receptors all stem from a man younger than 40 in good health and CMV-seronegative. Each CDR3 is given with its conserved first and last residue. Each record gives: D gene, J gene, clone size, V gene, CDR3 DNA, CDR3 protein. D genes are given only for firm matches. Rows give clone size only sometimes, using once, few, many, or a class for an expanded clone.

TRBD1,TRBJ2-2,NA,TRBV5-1,TGCGCCAGCGGAGTAAACAGGGGGCGAATCGGGGAGCTGTTTTTT,CASGVNRGRIGELFF
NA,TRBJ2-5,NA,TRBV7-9,TGTGCCAGCAGCTTAGTTCCGGGGCAAGAGACCCAGTACTTC,CASSLVPGQETQYF
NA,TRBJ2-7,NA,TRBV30,TGTGCCTGGAGTGGAGCGGGGCAGTACTTC,CAWSGAGQYF
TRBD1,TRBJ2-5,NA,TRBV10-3,TGTGCCATCAGTGAAGACAGGGCCCACCAAGAGACCCAGTACTTC,CAISEDRAHQETQYF
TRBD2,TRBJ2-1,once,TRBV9,TGTGCCAGCAGCGTAATAGCGGGAGGGCAGAATAGGGTTGAGCAGTTCTTC,CASSVIAGGQNRVEQFF
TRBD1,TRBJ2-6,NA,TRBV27,TGTGCCAGCAGTTCGGAACTACAGGGGTATGGGGCCAACGGCCTGACTTTC,CASSSELQGYGANGLTF
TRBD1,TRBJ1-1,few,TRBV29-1,TGCAGCGAACCTTATGGACAGGACCTCACTGAAGCTTTCTTT,CSEPYGQDLTEAFF
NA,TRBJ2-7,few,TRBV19,TGTGCCAGTAGCGATCACGGGGGTAGTTCCTACGAGCAGTACTTC,CASSDHGGSSYEQYF
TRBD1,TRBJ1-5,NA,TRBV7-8,TGTGCCAGCAGCTTACGAGGGGGCACGAGCAATCAGCCCCAGCATTTT,CASSLRGGTSNQPQHF
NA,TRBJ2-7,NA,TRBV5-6,TGTGCCAGCAGCTTTAGACTTTCGAGCTCCTACGAGCAGTACTTC,CASSFRLSSSYEQYF
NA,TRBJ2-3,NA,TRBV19,TGTGCCAGTAGTATACCCGGGTTTAGCACAGATACGCAGTATTTT,CASSIPGFSTDTQYF
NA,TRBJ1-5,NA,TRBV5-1,TGCGCCAGCAGCTTCGACGGCTCCCGGGGTCAGCCCCAGCATTTT,CASSFDGSRGQPQHF
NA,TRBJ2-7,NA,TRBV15,TGTGCCACCAGCAGAGATCTGGCAGAGGAAGCGTTCGAGCAGTACTTC,CATSRDLAEEAFEQYF